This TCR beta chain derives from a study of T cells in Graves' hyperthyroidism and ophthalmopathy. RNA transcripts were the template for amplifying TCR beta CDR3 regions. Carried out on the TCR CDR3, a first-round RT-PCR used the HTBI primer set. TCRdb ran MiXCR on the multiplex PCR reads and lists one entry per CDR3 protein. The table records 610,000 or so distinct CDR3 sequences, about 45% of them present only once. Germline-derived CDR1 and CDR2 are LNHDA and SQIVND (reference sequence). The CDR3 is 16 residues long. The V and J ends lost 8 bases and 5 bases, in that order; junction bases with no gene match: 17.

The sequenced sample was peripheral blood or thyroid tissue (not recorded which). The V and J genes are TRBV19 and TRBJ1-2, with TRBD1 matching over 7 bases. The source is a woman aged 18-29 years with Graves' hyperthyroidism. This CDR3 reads CASSRDSQREGYGYTF. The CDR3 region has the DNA TGTGCCAGTTCCCGGGACAGTCAGAGGGAGGGGTATGGCTACACCTTC. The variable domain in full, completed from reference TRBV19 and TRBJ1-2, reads DGGITQSPKYLFRKEGQNVTLSCEQNLNHDAMYWYRQDPGQGLRLIYYSQIVNDFQKGDIAEGYSVSREKKESFPLTVTSAQKNPTAFYLCASSRDSQREGYGYTFGSGTRLTVV.